This T cell receptor (beta chain) was captured in a study of shared clonotypes between healthy human individuals. TCRdb keeps only in-frame clones here, not all; method: immunoSEQ multiplex PCR. The profile covers about 2 million clones, with about 95% appearing a single time and 0.9% to 1.5% taken by the ten largest. V was cut by 4 bases and J by 0 bases, with 11 bases left in between. The germline CDR1 and CDR2 sequences are SGHRS and YFSETQ. The CDR3 sequence is 15 residues long. As concerns this clone: Antigen unknown.

General study results and limits: The generation probabilities recorded for non-shared clonotypes fell below those of clonotypes shared by all four donors. Sampling covered blood only; tissue repertoires likely differ. About 5% of naive CD4 clonotypes were shared across several donors.

Naive CD8 cells, CD45RO-negative and positively selected for CCR7, excluded terminally differentiated effector memory CD45RA+ cells. This TCR derives from a man aged 18 to 29 in good health. Material: naive CD8+ T cells sorted from blood. The rearrangement joins TRBV5-1 to TRBJ1-3, with D tentatively TRBD1 (6 bases). CDR3 DNA: TGCGCCAGCAGCCAGGACAGTGTCTCTGGAAACACCATATATTTT. Amino acid sequence: CASSQDSVSGNTIYF.